The rows below give T cell receptor beta chains drawn from one sample of a study of T cell responses to AZD1222 COVID-19 vaccine. The repertoire was sequenced with immunoSEQ multiplex PCR; TCRdb's copy has only in-frame clones and lacks some. The sample lists about 97,000 clones, roughly 84% seen once, with 2.5% to 3.5% in the top ten. This specimen consisted of peripheral blood, obtained on day 0 of AZD1222 vaccination. These receptors were taken from an adult in good health. Both conserved end residues are trimmed from each CDR3. Each record gives: CDR3 protein, J gene, V gene.

ASSSPGGYQPQH,TRBJ1-5,TRBV6-2/TRBV6-3
ATSVSVGTEAF,TRBJ1-1,TRBV15
ASSRVQGMATGELF,TRBJ2-2,TRBV19
ASSLPGSMNTEAF,TRBJ1-1,TRBV5-1
ASSYLAGGKRTGELF,TRBJ2-2,TRBV6-2/TRBV6-3
AISESQEAF,TRBJ1-1,TRBV10-3
ASSFTASADTQY,TRBJ2-3,TRBV28
ASTYLGEAF,TRBJ1-1,TRBV5-1
ASSRYTEAF,TRBJ1-1,TRBV7-9
ASRPRQRTF,TRBJ1-1,TRBV3-1/TRBV3-2
ASRGTLYQETQY,TRBJ2-5,TRBV6-6
ASTSRGNTIY,TRBJ1-3,TRBV2